The following is a TCR beta chain sequence with its context. The protocol was immunoSEQ multiplex PCR, while the TCRdb copy is restricted to in-frame clones and leaves out a portion. In the table there are roughly 500,000 clones, 79% of which are singletons. This CDR3 comprises 13 residues. Germline-derived CDR1 and CDR2 are MNHEY and SMNVEV (reference sequence). Trimming pared 3 bases from V and 9 bases from J, leaving 14 bases between. The data stem from a study of shared clonotypes between healthy human individuals. Study-wide background: Contributing individuals were a couple of females and three males aged 18 to 49.

This clonotype was obtained from a woman in her thirties or forties in good health. Some clones in this sample may be carry-over from other donors' samples. This chain joins TRBV27 and TRBJ1-1; no definite D call. Sequenced sample: PBMCs. The CDR3 spells CASSLNRDTKAFF. The CDR3 DNA sequence: TGTGCCAGCAGTTTGAACAGAGACACAAAAGCTTTCTTT.